Below are 17 T cell receptor beta chains sequenced from a single sample in a study of vaccination and CD4 T cells after COVID-19. Treatment here: roughly ten-day PBMC culture with coronavirus spike peptide pools or control peptides (ViraFEST assay). The Oncomine TCR Beta short-read assay sequenced DNA from cultured CD4+ T cells. One entry per CDR3 protein results from TCRdb running MiXCR on the PCR reads. The sample has about 10,000 distinct CDR3 sequences, about 53% seen once. The antigens these receptors bind are not known. The source material was CD4+ T cells from blood, cultured in vitro. These receptors originate from a human donor who had recovered from COVID-19.

This clonotype was observed a handful of times. V usage is TRBV7-8 and J usage is TRBJ1-2; 9 bases line up with TRBD1. The CDR3 extends over 16 amino acids. Trimming at V came to 4 bases and at J to 6 bases, leaving 12 bases not matched to a gene. The germline V gene encodes CDR1 SGHVS and CDR2 FQNEAQ. The CDR3 loop is CASSYGSSGQGDGYTF. The CDR3 region has the DNA TGTGCCAGCAGCTACGGAAGTTCGGGACAGGGCGATGGCTACACCTTC.

The chain employs TRBV6-5 and TRBJ1-6, with a weak D call TRBD1 (6 bases). Trimming shortened V by 2 bases and J by 10 bases, and 15 bases separated the two germline ends. Germline lookup yields CDR1 MNHEY and CDR2 SVGAGI. CDR3 length: 15 amino acids. In DNA form, the CDR3 reads TGTGCCAGCAGTTACATCGGGGGCTCGGGGTCACCCCTCCACTTT. Its translation is CASSYIGGSGSPLHF.

J is TRBJ2-5 and V is TRBV29-1; D gene uncertain. CDR3 size: 15 residues. Trimming cost V 4 bases and J 4 bases, with 19 bases left between them. CDR1 and CDR2 from the germline V gene are SQVTM and ANQGSEA. The CDR3 bases are TGCAGCGTTGCATCGTTTGGGGTCCGCGGAGAGACCCAGTACTTC. Translated, it gives CSVASFGVRGETQYF.

This clonotype was detected only a few times. The rearrangement joins TRBV10-3 to TRBJ1-6; weak D call: TRBD1 (6 bases). Germline V gives CDR1 ENHRY, CDR2 SYGVKD. Between the trimmed V and J ends, which lost 6 bases and 4 bases, there was a span of 16 bases. The CDR3 consists of 16 residues. CDR3 sequence: CAISRTADNYNSPLHF. The CDR3 coding sequence is TGTGCCATCAGCCGGACAGCGGACAATTATAATTCACCCCTCCACTTT.

The gene calls are TRBV9 and TRBJ2-3; D ambiguous. Germline loops: CDR1 SGDLS, CDR2 YYNGEE. CDR3 length equals 13 residues. V gave up 2 bases and J gave up 6 bases, with 10 bases separating them. The CDR3 nucleotides read TGTGCCAGCAGCGTGTCGACGGCGGATACGCAGTATTTT. It translates to CASSVSTADTQYF.

V usage is TRBV7-2 and J usage is TRBJ2-3; D gene unclear. Trimming took 0 bases from V and 1 from J, leaving 11 bases between them. Per germline, CDR1 SGHTA and CDR2 FQGNSA. CDR3 size: 16 residues. The CDR3 nucleotides read TGTGCCAGCAGCTTAGCAGGAGTTTTGCGCACAGATACGCAGTATTTT. This encodes CASSLAGVLRTDTQYF.

This clonotype was seen more than once but under ten times. The J gene is TRBJ1-2, the V gene TRBV30, with 7 nucleotides matching TRBD1. CDR1 is GTSNPN and CDR2 is SVGIG in the germline V gene (reference sequence). Germline trimming cut 8 bases from V and 2 bases from J; bases unmatched to any gene: 20. CDR3 length: 17 amino acids. CDR3 nucleotide sequence: TGTGCCGGAATTCCTGATAAGACAGGGACGGCGAACTATGGCTACACCTTC. Translating gives CAGIPDKTGTANYGYTF.

This clonotype showed up just a few times. The V gene is TRBV5-8, the J gene TRBJ2-5; D is unresolved. V lost 6 bases to trimming and J lost 3 bases, with 12 bases between them. Germline CDR1 SGHTS, CDR2 YDEGEE. The length of the CDR3 is 13 residues. The CDR3 DNA reads TGTGCCAGCAAAGGCCGTTTCAAAGAGACCCAGTACTTC. Its translation is CASKGRFKETQYF. Based on the CDR3 plus reference TRBV5-8 and TRBJ2-5, the full variable domain is EAGVTQSPTHLIKTRGQQATLRCSPISGHTSVYWYQQALGLGLQFLLWYDEGEERNRGNFPPRFSGRQFPNYSSELNVNALELEDSALYLCASKGRFKETQYFGPGTRLLVL.

The chain carries TRBV20-1 and TRBJ2-1, with D maybe TRBD2 (5 bases). CDR1 and CDR2 (germline): DFQATT, SNEGSKA (reference sequence). This CDR3 is built from 13 residues. Trimming pared 5 bases from V and 9 bases from J, leaving 17 bases between. The CDR3 sequence: CSAQDSTKGEQFF. DNA of the CDR3: TGCAGTGCTCAGGACTCGACAAAGGGTGAGCAGTTCTTC.

The chain uses TRBV7-9 and TRBJ2-1; D unresolved. The CDR3 has 18 amino acids. Per germline, CDR1 SEHNR and CDR2 FQNEAQ (reference sequence). V was trimmed by 2 bases and J by 7 bases, leaving 24 bases between them. The CDR3 DNA follows: TGTGCCAGCAGCTTACTACCCTCGGAACATACATCCCGGAATGAGCAGTTCTTC. It is translated as CASSLLPSEHTSRNEQFF.

This clonotype has more than one count but fewer than ten. The V call is TRBV15, the J call TRBJ1-1, with D unclear. Trimming took 6 bases from V and 1 from J, leaving 12 bases between them. The CDR3 spans 14 residues. The germline CDR1 and CDR2 sequences are LNHNV and YYDKDF (reference sequence). The CDR3 nucleotides are TGTGCCACCAGTCGACCCCCGGAGAACACTGAAGCTTTCTTT. Protein product: CATSRPPENTEAFF. Together with reference TRBV15 and TRBJ1-1, the CDR3 gives the full variable domain: DAMVIQNPRYQVTQFGKPVTLSCSQTLNHNVMYWYQQKSSQAPKLLFHYYDKDFNNEADTPDNFQSRRPNTSFCFLDIRSPGLGDTAMYLCATSRPPENTEAFFGQGTRLTVV.

This clonotype was recorded once. The chain joins TRBV27 to TRBJ2-7; D unclear. The CDR3 is 13 amino acids. CDR1 and CDR2 from the germline V gene are MNHEY and SMNVEV (reference sequence). V lost 8 bases, J lost 3 bases, and 14 bases lay in between. DNA for the CDR3: TGTGCCAGCGGAATCGGGCCCAGCTACGAGCAGTACTTC. Protein sequence: CASGIGPSYEQYF.

V and J are TRBV27 and TRBJ2-3, with 7 bases lining up with TRBD2. V was pared by 5 bases and J by 5 bases, with 10 bases of the junction left unmatched. The CDR3 spans 15 residues. Germline V CDR1 and CDR2: MNHEY, SMNVEV (reference sequence). The DNA for the CDR3 is TGTGCCAGCAGTCCCCAAGCGGGGTGGGGAGATACGCAGTATTTT. Protein: CASSPQAGWGDTQYF.

Here the CDR3 reads CASSEYRGATGELFF. CDR3 nucleotides: TGTGCCAGCAGTGAATATAGGGGGGCCACCGGGGAGCTGTTTTTT. The chain has TRBV25-1 and TRBJ2-2; D possibly matches TRBD1 or TRBD2 (6 bases each). V was pared by 0 bases and J by 4 bases, with 9 bases between. The CDR3 loop spans 15 amino acids. Germline loops: CDR1 MGHDK, CDR2 SYGVNS.

The rearrangement links TRBV5-4 to TRBJ2-5; TRBD2 agrees at 9 bases. The CDR3 loop spans 16 amino acids. J lost 5 bases, V lost 0 bases, and 8 bases had no gene match. Germline CDR1 and CDR2: SGHNT and YYREEE (reference sequence). The chain's CDR3 is CASSLGGAGGVETQYF. The CDR3, as DNA: TGTGCCAGCAGCTTGGGAGGGGCGGGGGGGGTCGAGACCCAGTACTTC.

The chain employs TRBV7-2 and TRBJ1-1; D unclear. Germline V CDR1 and CDR2: SGHTA, FQGNSA. There are 16 residues in the CDR3. Trimming stripped 0 bases from V and 7 bases from J, with 18 bases between. The CDR3 nucleotides read TGTGCCAGCAGCTTAGCGTCAGGTATGAGGGAGGTTGAAGCTTTCTTT. Translated: CASSLASGMREVEAFF.

This sequence joins TRBV27 and TRBJ1-5; the D gene is possibly TRBD1 (6 bases). V was trimmed by 6 bases and J by 5 bases, leaving 11 bases between them. Germline CDR1 and CDR2: MNHEY and SMNVEV (reference sequence). This CDR3 has 13 residues. The CDR3 bases are TGTGCCAGCAGGTTTAACAGGGATCAGCCCCAGCATTTT. The encoded protein is CASRFNRDQPQHF.